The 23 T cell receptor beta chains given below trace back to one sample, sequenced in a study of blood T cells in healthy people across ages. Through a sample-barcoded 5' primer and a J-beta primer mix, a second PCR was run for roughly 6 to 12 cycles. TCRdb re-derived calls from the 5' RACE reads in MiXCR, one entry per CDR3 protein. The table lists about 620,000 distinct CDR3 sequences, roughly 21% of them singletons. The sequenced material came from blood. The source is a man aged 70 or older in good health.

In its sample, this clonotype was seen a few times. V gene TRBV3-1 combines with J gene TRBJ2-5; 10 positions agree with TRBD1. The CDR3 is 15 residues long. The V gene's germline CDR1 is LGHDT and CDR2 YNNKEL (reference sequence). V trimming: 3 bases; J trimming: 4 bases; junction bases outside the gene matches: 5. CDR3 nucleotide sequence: TGTGCCAGCAGCCAGAAGACAGGGGGCTTAGAGACCCAGTACTTC. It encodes CASSQKTGGLETQYF.

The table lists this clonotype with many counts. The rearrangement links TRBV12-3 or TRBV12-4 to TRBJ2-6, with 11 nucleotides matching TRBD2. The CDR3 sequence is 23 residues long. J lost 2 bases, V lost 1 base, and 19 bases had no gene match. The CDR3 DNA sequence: TGTGCCAGCAGTTTAGATTCTAGGCCGGGACTAGCGGAGCCTTTGACTGGGGCCAACGTCCTGACTTTC. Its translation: CASSLDSRPGLAEPLTGANVLTF.

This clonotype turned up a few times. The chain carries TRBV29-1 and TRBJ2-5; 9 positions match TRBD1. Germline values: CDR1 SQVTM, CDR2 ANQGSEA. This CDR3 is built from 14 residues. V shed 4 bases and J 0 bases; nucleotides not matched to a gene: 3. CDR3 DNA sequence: TGCAGCGTTGGGACAGGGGCCTACCAAGAGACCCAGTACTTC. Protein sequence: CSVGTGAYQETQYF. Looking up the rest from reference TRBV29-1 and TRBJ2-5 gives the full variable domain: SAVISQKPSRDICQRGTSLTIQCQVDSQVTMMFWYRQQPGQSLTLIATANQGSEATYESGFVIDKFPISRPNLTFSTLTVSNMSPEDSSIYLCSVGTGAYQETQYFGPGTRLLVL.

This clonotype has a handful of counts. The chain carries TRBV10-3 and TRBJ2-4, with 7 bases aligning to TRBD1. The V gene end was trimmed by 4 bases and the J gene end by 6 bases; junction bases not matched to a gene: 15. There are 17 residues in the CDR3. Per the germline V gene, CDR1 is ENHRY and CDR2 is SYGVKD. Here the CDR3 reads CAISGQVTGSGGNIQYF. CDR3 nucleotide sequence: TGTGCCATCAGTGGTCAGGTGACAGGGAGTGGTGGAAACATTCAGTACTTC.

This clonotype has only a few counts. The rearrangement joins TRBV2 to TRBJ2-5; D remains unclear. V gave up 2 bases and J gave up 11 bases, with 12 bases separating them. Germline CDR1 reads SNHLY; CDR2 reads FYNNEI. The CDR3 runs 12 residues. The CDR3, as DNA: TGTGCCAGCAGTGAAATAGTTCTAAGGCAGTACTTC. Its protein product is CASSEIVLRQYF.

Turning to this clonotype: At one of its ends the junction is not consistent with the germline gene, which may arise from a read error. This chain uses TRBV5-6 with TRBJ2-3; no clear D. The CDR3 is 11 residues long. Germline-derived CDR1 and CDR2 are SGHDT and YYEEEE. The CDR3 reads CAGSSMDTQYF. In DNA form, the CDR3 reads TGTGCCGGCAGTTCGATGGATACGCAGTATTTT. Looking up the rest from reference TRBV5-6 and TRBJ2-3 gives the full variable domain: DAGVTQSPTHLIKTRGQQVTLRCSPKSGHDTVSWYQQALGQGPQFIFQYYEEEERQRGNFPDRFSGHQFPNYSSELNVNALLLGDSALYLCAGSSMDTQYFGPGTRLTVL.

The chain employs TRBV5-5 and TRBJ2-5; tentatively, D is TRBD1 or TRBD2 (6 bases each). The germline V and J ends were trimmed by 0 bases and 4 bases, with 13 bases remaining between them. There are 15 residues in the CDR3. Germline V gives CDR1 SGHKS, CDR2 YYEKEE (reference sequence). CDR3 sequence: CASSLDLQGGETQYF. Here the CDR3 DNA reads TGTGCCAGCAGCTTGGACCTACAGGGAGGAGAGACCCAGTACTTC.

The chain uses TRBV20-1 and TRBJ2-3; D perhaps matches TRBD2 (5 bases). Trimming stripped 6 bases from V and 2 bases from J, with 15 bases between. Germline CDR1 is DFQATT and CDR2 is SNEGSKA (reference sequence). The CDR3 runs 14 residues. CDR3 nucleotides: TGCAGTGCCACCCCTGGTAGCGCCACAGATACGCAGTATTTT. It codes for CSATPGSATDTQYF.

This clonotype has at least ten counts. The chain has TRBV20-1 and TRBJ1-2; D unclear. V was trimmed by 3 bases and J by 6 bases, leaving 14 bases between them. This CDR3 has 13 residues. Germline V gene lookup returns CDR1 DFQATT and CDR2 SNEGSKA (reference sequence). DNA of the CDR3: TGCAGTGCTAGGGCCCAAGACAAGGATGGCTACACCTTC. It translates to CSARAQDKDGYTF.

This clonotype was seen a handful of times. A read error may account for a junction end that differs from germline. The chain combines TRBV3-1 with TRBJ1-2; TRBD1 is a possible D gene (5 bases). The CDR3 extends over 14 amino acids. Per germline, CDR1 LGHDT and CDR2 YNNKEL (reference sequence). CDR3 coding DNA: TGTGCCAGCAGCCAGGCGGGACTCAACTATGGCTACATCTTC. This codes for CASSQAGLNYGYIF. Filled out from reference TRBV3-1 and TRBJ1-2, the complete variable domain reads DTAVSQTPKYLVTQMGNDKSIKCEQNLGHDTMYWYKQDSKKFLKIMFSYNNKELIINETVPNRFSPKSPDKAHLNLHINSLELGDSAVYFCASSQAGLNYGYIFGSGTRLTVV.

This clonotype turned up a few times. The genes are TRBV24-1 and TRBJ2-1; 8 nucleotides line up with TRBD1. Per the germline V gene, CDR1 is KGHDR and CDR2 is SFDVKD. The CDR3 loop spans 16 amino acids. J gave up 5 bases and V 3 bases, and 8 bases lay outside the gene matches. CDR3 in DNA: TGTGCCACCAGTGATCCGGGGACAGGTTTAAACAATGAGCAGTTCTTC. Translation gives CATSDPGTGLNNEQFF.

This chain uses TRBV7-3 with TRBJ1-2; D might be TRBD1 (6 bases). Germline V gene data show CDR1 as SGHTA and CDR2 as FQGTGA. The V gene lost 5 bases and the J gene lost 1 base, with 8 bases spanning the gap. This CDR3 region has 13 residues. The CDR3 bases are TGTGCCAGCAGCGCGGACAGTAACTATGGCTACACCTTC. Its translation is CASSADSNYGYTF. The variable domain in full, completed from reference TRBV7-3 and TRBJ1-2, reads GAGVSQTPSNKVTEKGKYVELRCDPISGHTALYWYRQSLGQGPEFLIYFQGTGAADDSGLPNDRFFAVRPEGSVSTLKIQRTERGDSAVYLCASSADSNYGYTFGSGTRLTVV.

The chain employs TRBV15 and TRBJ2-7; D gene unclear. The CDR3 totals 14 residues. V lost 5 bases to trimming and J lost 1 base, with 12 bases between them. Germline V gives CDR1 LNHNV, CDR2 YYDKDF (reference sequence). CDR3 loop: CATSVHLDSYEQYF. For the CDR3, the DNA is TGTGCCACCAGCGTCCACCTTGATTCCTACGAGCAGTACTTC.

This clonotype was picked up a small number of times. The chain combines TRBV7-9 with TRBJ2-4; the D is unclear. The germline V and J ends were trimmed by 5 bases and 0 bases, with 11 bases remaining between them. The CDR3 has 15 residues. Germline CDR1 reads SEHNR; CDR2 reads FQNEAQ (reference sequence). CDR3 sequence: CASSPGWEAKNIQYF. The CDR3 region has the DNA TGTGCCAGCAGCCCCGGCTGGGAAGCCAAAAACATTCAGTACTTC.

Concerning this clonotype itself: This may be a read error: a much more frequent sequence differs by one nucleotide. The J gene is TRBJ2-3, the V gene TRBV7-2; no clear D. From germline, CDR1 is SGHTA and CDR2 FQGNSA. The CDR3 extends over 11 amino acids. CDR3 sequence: CASSFLDTRYF. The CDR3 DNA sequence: TGTGCCAGCAGCTTTTTAGATACGCGGTATTTT.

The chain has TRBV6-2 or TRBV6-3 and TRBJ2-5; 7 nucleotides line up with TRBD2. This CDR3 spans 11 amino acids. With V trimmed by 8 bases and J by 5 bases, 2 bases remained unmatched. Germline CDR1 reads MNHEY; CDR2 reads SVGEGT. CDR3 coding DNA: TGTGCCAGCGTCGGGAGGGAGACCCAGTACTTC. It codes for CASVGRETQYF.

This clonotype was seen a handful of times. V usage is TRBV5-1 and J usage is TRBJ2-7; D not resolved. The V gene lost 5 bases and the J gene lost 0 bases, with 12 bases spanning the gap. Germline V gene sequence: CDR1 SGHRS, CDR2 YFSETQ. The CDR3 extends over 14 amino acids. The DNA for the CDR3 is TGCGCCAGCAGAGTTCAGTCGAGCTCCTACGAGCAGTACTTC. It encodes CASRVQSSSYEQYF.

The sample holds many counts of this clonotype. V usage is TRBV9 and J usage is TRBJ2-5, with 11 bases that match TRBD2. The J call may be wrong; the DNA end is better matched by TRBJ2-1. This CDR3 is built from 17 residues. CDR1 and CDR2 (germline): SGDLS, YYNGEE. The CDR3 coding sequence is TGTGCCAGCAGCCTAAACCCTAGCGGGAGGCCGAACAATGAGCAGTTCTTC. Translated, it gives CASSLNPSGRPNNEQFF.

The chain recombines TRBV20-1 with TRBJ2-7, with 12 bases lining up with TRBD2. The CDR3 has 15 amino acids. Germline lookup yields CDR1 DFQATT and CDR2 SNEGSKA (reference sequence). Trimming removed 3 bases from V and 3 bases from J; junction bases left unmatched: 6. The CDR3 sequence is CSARVQTSGSYEQYF. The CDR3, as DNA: TGCAGTGCTAGGGTCCAGACTAGCGGGAGCTACGAGCAGTACTTC.

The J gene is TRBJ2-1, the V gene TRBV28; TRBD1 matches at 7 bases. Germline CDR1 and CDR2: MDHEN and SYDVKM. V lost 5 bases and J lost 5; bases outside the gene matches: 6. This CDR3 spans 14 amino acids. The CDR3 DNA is TGTGCCAGCAGTCGCAGACAGGGACACAATGAGCAGTTCTTC. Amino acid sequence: CASSRRQGHNEQFF.

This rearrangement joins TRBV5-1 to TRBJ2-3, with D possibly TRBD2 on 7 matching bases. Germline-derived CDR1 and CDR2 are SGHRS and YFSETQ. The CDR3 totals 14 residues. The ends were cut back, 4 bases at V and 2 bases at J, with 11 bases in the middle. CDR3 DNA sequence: TGCGCCAGCAGCATTGGGGGGGCCACAGATACGCAGTATTTT. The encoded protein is CASSIGGATDTQYF.

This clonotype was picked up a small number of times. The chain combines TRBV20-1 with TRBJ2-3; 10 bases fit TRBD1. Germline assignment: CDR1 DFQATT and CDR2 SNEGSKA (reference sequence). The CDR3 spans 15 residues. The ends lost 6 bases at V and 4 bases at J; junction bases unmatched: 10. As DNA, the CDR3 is TGCAGTGCCCCCCGGACAGGGGGGTTCGCAGATACGCAGTATTTT. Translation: CSAPRTGGFADTQYF.

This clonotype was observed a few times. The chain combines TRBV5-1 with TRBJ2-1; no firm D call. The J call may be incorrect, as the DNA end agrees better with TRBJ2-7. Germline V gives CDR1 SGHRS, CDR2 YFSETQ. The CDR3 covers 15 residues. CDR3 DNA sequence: TGCGCCAGCAGCCGTGGGCAGGATAATGGCTACGAGCAGTACTTC. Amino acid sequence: CASSRGQDNGYEQYF.